What follows is one TCR beta chain and its context. Its antigen remains unidentified. Data came from immunoSEQ multiplex PCR; TCRdb stores just in-frame clones and leaves some out. The table has fewer than 200,000 clones, around 85% seen once. This entry belongs to a study of cytomegalovirus exposure and HLA in healthy donors. Study observations and caveats: One later analysis, an examination of the 100 to 150 validation repertoires, found that first-cohort TCR clusters tended to co-occur in them. Most sequenced TCRs were rare (though some public TCRs occurred in many donors).

The donors were part of the validation cohort, which consisted of approximately 110 subjects and was separate from the first cohort of 600 to 850 subjects. The clonotype originates from a man between 18 and 29 years old in good health and CMV-seropositive. Input material: PBMCs.

The CDR3 loop is CASSQEEQGRNEQYF. The CDR3 nucleotides are TGCGCCAGCAGCCAAGAGGAACAGGGAAGAAACGAGCAGTACTTC. The rearrangement links TRBV4-1 to TRBJ2-7, with D possibly being TRBD1 (6 bases). Per the germline V gene, CDR1 is MGHRA and CDR2 is YSYEKL. This CDR3 spans 15 amino acids. V lost 0 bases and J lost 5, with 14 bases in between.